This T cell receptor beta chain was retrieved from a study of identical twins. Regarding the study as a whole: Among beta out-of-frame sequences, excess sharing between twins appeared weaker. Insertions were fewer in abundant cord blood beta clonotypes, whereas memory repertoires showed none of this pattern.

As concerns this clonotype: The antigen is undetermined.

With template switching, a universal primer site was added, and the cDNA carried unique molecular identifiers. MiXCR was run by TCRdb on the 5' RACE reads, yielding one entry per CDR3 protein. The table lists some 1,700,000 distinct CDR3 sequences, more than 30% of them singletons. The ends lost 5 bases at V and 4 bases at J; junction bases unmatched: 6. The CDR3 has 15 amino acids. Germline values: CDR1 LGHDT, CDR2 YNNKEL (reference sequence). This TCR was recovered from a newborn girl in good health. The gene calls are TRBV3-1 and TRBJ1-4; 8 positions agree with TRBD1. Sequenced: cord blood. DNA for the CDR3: TGTGCCAGCAGCTCCCGGACAGGGATTAATGAAAAACTGTTTTTT. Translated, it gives CASSSRTGINEKLFF.